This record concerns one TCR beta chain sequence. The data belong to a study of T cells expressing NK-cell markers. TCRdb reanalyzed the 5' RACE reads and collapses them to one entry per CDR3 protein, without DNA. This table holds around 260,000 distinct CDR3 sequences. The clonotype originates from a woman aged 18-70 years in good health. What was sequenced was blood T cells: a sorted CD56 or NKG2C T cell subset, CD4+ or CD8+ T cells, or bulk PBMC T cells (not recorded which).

CDR3 sequence reads: CASSERRGSTDTQYF. The chain links TRBV25-1 to TRBJ2-3; the D call of TRBD1 rests on TCRdb alone, since no DNA is present to check it. Germline values: CDR1 MGHDK, CDR2 SYGVNS. This CDR3 has 15 amino acids.